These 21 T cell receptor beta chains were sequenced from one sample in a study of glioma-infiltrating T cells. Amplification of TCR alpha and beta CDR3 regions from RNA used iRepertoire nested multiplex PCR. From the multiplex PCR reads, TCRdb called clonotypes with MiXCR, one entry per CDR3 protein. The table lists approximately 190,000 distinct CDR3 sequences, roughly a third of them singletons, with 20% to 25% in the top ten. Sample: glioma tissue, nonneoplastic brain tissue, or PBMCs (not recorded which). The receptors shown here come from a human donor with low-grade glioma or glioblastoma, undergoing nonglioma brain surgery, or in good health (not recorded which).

The CDR3 DNA reads TGCAGTGCCATACTAGCGGGAGCCTATGAGCAGTTCTTC. It translates to CSAILAGAYEQFF. This chain links TRBV20-1 with TRBJ2-1; TRBD2 aligns across 11 bases. The CDR3 length is 13 residues. The junction had 6 bases not matched to a gene; V was cut back by 6 bases and J by 8 bases. In germline, CDR1 is DFQATT, CDR2 SNEGSKA (reference sequence).

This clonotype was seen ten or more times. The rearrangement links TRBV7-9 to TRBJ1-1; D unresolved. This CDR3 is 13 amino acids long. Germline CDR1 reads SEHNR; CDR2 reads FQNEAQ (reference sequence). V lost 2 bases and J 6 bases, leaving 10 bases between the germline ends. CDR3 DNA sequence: TGTGCCAGCAGCTTATCGCTCGGTGCTGAAGCTTTCTTT. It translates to CASSLSLGAEAFF.

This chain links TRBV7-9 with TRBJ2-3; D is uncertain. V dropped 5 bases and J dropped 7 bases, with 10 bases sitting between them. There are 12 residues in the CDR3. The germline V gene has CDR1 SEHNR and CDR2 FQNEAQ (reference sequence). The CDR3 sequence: CASSLGYHTQYF. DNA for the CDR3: TGTGCCAGCAGCCTGGGCTATCATACGCAGTATTTT.

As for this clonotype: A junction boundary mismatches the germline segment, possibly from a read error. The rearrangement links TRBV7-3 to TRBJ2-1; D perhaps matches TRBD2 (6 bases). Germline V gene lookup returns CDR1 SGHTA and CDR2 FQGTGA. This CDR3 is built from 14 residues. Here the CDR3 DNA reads TGTGGCAGCAGACAGAAAACGGGGAGGAATGAGCAGTTCTTC. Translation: CGSRQKTGRNEQFF.

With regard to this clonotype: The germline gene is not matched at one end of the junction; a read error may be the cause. The CDR3 loop reads CSSSRFLGGGPPQHF. CDR3 DNA: TGTTCCAGCAGCCGTTTCTTGGGGGGAGGCCCTCCCCAGCATTTT. The genes are TRBV6-6 and TRBJ1-5; D possibly corresponds to TRBD1 (5 bases). CDR1 and CDR2 from the germline V gene are MNHNY and SVGAGI (reference sequence). The CDR3 loop spans 15 amino acids.

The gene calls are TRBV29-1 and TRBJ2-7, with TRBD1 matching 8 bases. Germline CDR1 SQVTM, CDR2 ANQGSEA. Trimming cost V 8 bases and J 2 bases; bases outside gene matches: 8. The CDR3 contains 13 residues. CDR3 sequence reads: CSTVDRETYEQYF. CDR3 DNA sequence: TGCAGCACCGTGGACAGGGAAACCTACGAGCAGTACTTC.

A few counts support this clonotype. The CDR3 coding sequence is TGCGCCAGCAGCCAAGATCGTAGCGGGAGGGCACATGAGCAGTTCTTC. Its protein product is CASSQDRSGRAHEQFF. V usage is TRBV4-3 and J usage is TRBJ2-1, with 11 nucleotides matching TRBD2. The germline CDR1 and CDR2 sequences are LGHNA and YSLEER. This CDR3 spans 16 amino acids. After removal of 0 bases from V and 8 bases from J, the junction contained 6 bases not matched to a gene.

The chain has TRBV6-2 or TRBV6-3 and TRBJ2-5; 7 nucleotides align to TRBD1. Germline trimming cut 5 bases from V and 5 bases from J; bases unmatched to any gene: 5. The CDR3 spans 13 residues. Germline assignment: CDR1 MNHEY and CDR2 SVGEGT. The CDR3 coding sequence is TGTGCCAGCAGTCGCACAGGGGTCGAGACCCAGTACTTC. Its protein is CASSRTGVETQYF.

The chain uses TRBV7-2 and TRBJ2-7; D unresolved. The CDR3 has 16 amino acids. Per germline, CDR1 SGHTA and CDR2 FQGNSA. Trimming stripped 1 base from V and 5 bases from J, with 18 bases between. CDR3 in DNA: TGTGCCAGCAGCTTAGGGTCGGCTCCGAGGTACAACGAGCAGTACTTC. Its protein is CASSLGSAPRYNEQYF.

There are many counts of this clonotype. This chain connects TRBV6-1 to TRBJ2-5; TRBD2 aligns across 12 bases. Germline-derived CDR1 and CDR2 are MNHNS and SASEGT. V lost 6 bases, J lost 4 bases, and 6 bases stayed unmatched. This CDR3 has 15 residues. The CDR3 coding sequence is TGTGCCAGCAGCCATGGACTAGCGGGACCAGAGACCCAGTACTTC. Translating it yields CASSHGLAGPETQYF.

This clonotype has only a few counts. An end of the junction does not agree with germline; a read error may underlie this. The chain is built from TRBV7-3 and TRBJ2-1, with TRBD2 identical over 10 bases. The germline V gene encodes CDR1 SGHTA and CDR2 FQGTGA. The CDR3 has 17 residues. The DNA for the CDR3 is TGCGCCAGCAGCCAAACATTGGGACTAGCGCCCTACAATGAGCAGTTCTTC. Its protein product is CASSQTLGLAPYNEQFF.

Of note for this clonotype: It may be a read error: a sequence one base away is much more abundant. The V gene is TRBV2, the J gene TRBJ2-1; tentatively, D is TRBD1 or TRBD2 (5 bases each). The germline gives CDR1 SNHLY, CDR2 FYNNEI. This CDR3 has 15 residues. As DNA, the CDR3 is TGTGCCAGCATCCTCCGGGACGGAGCTTACAATGAGAAGTTCTTC. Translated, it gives CASILRDGAYNEKFF.

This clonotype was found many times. CDR3 DNA: TGTGCCAGCAGCTCCCCGACTAGCGCCCTCTACGAGCAGTACTTC. Residues: CASSSPTSALYEQYF. The chain links TRBV7-2 to TRBJ2-7; 8 bases map to TRBD2. This CDR3 has 15 amino acids. Germline CDR1 reads SGHTA; CDR2 reads FQGNSA. Trimming removed 4 bases from V and 3 bases from J; junction bases left unmatched: 8.

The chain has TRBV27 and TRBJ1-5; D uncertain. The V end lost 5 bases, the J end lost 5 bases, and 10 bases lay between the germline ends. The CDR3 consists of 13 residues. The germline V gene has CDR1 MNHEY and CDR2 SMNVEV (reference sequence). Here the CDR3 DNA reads TGTGCCAGCAGTACGCATGGTTATCAGCCCCAGCATTTT. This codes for CASSTHGYQPQHF.

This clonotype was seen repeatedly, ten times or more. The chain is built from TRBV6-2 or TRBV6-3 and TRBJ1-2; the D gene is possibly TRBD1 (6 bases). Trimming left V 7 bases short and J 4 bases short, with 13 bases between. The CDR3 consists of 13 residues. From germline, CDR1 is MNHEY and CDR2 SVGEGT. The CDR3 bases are TGTGCCAGCACCTTTGGGACACCCTATGGCTACACCTTC. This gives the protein CASTFGTPYGYTF.

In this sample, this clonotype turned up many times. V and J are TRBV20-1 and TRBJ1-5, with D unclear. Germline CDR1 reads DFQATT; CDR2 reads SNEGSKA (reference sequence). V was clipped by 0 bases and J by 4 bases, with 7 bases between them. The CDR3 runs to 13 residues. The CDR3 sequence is CSAREARNQPQHF. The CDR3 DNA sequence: TGCAGTGCTAGAGAGGCCCGAAATCAGCCCCAGCATTTT.

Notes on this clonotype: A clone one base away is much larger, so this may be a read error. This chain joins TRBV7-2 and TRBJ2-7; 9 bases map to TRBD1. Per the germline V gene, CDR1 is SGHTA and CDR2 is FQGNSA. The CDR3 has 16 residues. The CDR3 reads CASSLAAGQGVNEQCF. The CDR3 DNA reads TGTGCCAGCAGCTTAGCCGCGGGACAGGGTGTCAACGAGCAGTGCTTC.

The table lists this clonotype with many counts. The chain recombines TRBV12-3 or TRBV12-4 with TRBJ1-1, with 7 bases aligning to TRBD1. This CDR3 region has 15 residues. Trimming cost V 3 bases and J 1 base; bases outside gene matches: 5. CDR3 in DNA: TGTGCCAGCAGTTTTAATGACAGGGCGAACACTGAAGCTTTCTTT. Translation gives CASSFNDRANTEAFF.

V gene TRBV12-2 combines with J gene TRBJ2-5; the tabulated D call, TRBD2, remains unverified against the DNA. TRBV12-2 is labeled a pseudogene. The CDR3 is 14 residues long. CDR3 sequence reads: CASRLAIAPETQYF. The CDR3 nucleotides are TGTGCAAGTCGCTTAGCAATAGCTCCCGAGACCCAGTACTTC.

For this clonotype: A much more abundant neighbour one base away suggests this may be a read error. This chain's CDR3 is CASSQDTGGAYSYTF. CDR3 in DNA: TGTGCCAGCAGCCAAGACACAGGGGGGGCCTATAGCTACACCTTC. V is TRBV7-2 and J is TRBJ1-2; the match to TRBD1 covers 8 bases. The germline V gene encodes CDR1 SGHTA and CDR2 FQGNSA. The CDR3 sequence is 15 residues long.

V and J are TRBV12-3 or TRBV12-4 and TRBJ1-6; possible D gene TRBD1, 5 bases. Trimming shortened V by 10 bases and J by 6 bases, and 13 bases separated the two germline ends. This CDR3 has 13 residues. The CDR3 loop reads CATTDRVNSPLHF. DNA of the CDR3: TGTGCCACCACCGACAGAGTTAATTCACCCCTCCACTTT.